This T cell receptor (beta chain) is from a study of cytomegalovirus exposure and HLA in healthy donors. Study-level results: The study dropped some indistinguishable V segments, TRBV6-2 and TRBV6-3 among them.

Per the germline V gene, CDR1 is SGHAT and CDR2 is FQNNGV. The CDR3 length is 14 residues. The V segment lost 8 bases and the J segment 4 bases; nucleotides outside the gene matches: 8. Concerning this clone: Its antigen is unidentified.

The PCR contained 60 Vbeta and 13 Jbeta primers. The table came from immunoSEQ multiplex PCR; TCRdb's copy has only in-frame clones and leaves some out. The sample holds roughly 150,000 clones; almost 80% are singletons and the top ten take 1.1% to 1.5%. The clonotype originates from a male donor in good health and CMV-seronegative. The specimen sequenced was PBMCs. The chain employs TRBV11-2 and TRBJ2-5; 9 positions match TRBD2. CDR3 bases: TGTGCCAGCCAGGAAGCGGGAGGAAGAGAGACCCAGTACTTC. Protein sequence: CASQEAGGRETQYF.